This T cell receptor beta chain originates from a study of CD8 T cells in ankylosing spondylitis. Regarding the study as a whole: In synovial fluid and blood from reactive arthritis, some motif variants were previously reported. Reportedly, significant enrichment of disease-linked clones occurred in matched ankylosing spondylitis synovial fluid. Blood from ankylosing spondylitis patients appeared to carry a characteristic roughly 8-variant TCR beta motif. Disease-linked clones were found to be CD8+ and relatively rare in peripheral blood.

V lost 2 bases to trimming and J lost 0 bases, with 10 bases between them. Germline V gene sequence: CDR1 DFQATT, CDR2 SNEGSKA (reference sequence). This CDR3 is built from 14 residues. A remark on this clonotype: What it binds is not known.

Quantitative 5'-RACE with molecular barcodes generated TCR beta libraries. TCRdb analysed the 5' RACE reads with MiXCR anew, one entry per CDR3 protein. The sample gives roughly 700,000 distinct CDR3 sequences, roughly 19% of which show up once; around 20% is in the top ten. The sequence derives from a male donor with ankylosing spondylitis. The sample consisted of blood, either unsorted or a sorted T cell fraction (not recorded which). V usage is TRBV20-1 and J usage is TRBJ1-1; D may be TRBD1 (5 bases). As DNA, the CDR3 is TGCAGTGCTAGAAACAGGTTAATGAACACTGAAGCTTTCTTT. The encoded protein is CSARNRLMNTEAFF.